One and the same sample provided the 14 T cell receptor beta chains below, sequenced in a study of human T cells and chemical hapten exposure. As for time point: patch test 2, 6 weeks after DPC sensitization. Treatment in this sample: therapeutic diphenylcyclopropenone sensitization with weekly scalp DPC. Each CDR3 protein gets one entry after TCRdb re-called the RACE reads with MiXCR. Here the sample spans 85,000 or so distinct CDR3 sequences, roughly 11% being singletons. Sequences were derived from whole blood, sampled in connection with sensitization to the hapten diphenylcyclopropenone (DPC). These receptors all come from a man aged 18-30 years with alopecia areata. Some clones in this sample may be carry-over from other donors' samples.

This clonotype was picked up one time. The rearrangement joins TRBV11-2 to TRBJ2-3; 8 nucleotides line up with TRBD1. The germline gives CDR1 SGHAT, CDR2 FQNNGV. The CDR3 runs 12 residues. The V gene end was trimmed by 5 bases and the J gene end by 14 bases; junction bases not matched to a gene: 9. The CDR3 DNA reads TGTGCCAGCAGCAAAGCAGGGGGCGTAGGGTATTTT. Its translation: CASSKAGGVGYF.

This clonotype has at least ten counts. The chain has TRBV3-1 and TRBJ1-5; perhaps TRBD1 as D (5 bases). From germline, CDR1 is LGHDT and CDR2 YNNKEL (reference sequence). CDR3 size: 14 residues. V was shortened by 4 bases and J by 5 bases, with 12 bases between the two germline ends. Here the CDR3 DNA reads TGTGCCAGCAGCCGAGCCGCGGGGGATCAGCCCCAGCATTTT. Amino acids: CASSRAAGDQPQHF.

The chain uses TRBV2 and TRBJ2-4; D is unresolved. The CDR3 has 13 amino acids. The germline V gene has CDR1 SNHLY and CDR2 FYNNEI. V lost 6 bases and J lost 2, with 8 bases in between. The CDR3: CASSGQTKNIQYF. In DNA form, the CDR3 reads TGTGCCAGCAGCGGGCAGACCAAAAACATTCAGTACTTC.

This clonotype was seen repeatedly, ten times or more. This chain's CDR3 is CAISDLRGTTGNTIYF. For the CDR3, the DNA is TGTGCCATCAGTGATCTGAGGGGGACTACTGGAAACACCATATATTTT. This chain connects TRBV10-3 to TRBJ1-3, with a tentative D call TRBD1 (6 bases). The V end was cut by 3 bases, the J end by 2 bases, with 14 bases between. The germline CDR1 and CDR2 sequences are ENHRY and SYGVKD. The CDR3 sequence is 16 residues long.

The gene calls are TRBV5-5 and TRBJ2-1; 10 nucleotides line up with TRBD2. The CDR3 sequence is 15 residues long. V lost 4 bases, J lost 5 bases, and 6 bases stayed unmatched. Germline values: CDR1 SGHKS, CDR2 YYEKEE (reference sequence). The CDR3 coding sequence is TGTGCCAGCAGCCTTAGCGGGGGGCCTGACAATGAGCAGTTCTTC. Protein product: CASSLSGGPDNEQFF.

In its sample, this clonotype was seen a few times. The V and J genes are TRBV11-2 and TRBJ2-7, with 7 bases matching TRBD1. Germline V gene sequence: CDR1 SGHAT, CDR2 FQNNGV. V dropped 0 bases and J dropped 0; count of bases not matched to a gene: 8. The CDR3 totals 17 residues. The CDR3 nucleotides read TGTGCCAGCAGCTTAGAAGCCCCAGGACAGGCCTCCTACGAGCAGTACTTC. This sequence encodes CASSLEAPGQASYEQYF.

This clonotype was picked up many times. The gene calls are TRBV20-1 and TRBJ2-1, with D possibly TRBD1 on 5 matching bases. The CDR3 length is 12 residues. The germline CDR1 and CDR2 sequences are DFQATT and SNEGSKA (reference sequence). Trimming removed 2 bases from V and 4 bases from J, with 6 bases in between. As DNA, the CDR3 is TGCAGTGCTAGAAGACAGTACAATGAGCAGTTCTTC. Translated: CSARRQYNEQFF.

The J gene is TRBJ1-1, the V gene TRBV28; 7 bases map to TRBD1. There are 14 residues in the CDR3. Germline V gene lookup returns CDR1 MDHEN and CDR2 SYDVKM. The V gene end was trimmed by 4 bases and the J gene end by 3 bases; junction bases not matched to a gene: 5. This CDR3 reads CASSSDRSYTEAFF. The CDR3 DNA follows: TGTGCCAGCAGTTCGGACAGGAGCTACACTGAAGCTTTCTTT.

This clonotype was observed at least ten times. The rearrangement uses TRBV7-2 and TRBJ1-5; TRBD1 matches at 7 bases. Germline V gene data show CDR1 as SGHTA and CDR2 as FQGNSA. There are 13 residues in the CDR3. V lost 4 bases, J lost 6 bases, and 3 bases stayed unmatched. CDR3: CASSSTGSQPQHF. CDR3 coding DNA: TGTGCCAGCAGCTCGACAGGGAGTCAGCCCCAGCATTTT.

There are many counts of this clonotype. This chain connects TRBV4-2 to TRBJ2-4, with D possibly matching TRBD1 (6 bases). Germline V lookup: CDR1 LGHNA, CDR2 YNFKEQ. The CDR3 totals 16 residues. V lost 4 bases to trimming and J lost 0 bases, with 13 bases between them. This CDR3 reads CASSLVTGLAKNIQYF. The CDR3 bases are TGTGCCAGCAGCCTGGTGACAGGTCTAGCCAAAAACATTCAGTACTTC.

This clonotype was counted between two and nine times. The J gene is TRBJ2-2, the V gene TRBV10-1; no clear D gene. V was trimmed by 0 bases and J by 6 bases, leaving 2 bases between them. This CDR3 comprises 12 residues. Looked up from germline, CDR1 is WNHNN and CDR2 is SYGVQD (reference sequence). The chain's CDR3 is CASSESAGELFF. In nucleotides, the CDR3 is TGCGCCAGCAGTGAGTCCGCCGGGGAGCTGTTTTTT.

V gene TRBV5-1 combines with J gene TRBJ2-7; weak D call: TRBD1 (5 bases). Germline lookup yields CDR1 SGHRS and CDR2 YFSETQ. Trimming stripped 4 bases from V and 2 bases from J, with 13 bases between. The length of the CDR3 is 14 residues. The chain's CDR3 is CASSIREKAYEQYF. The CDR3 DNA sequence: TGCGCCAGCAGCATCAGGGAAAAAGCCTACGAGCAGTACTTC.

The rearrangement links TRBV5-4 to TRBJ1-2; D might be TRBD1 (6 bases). V was clipped by 0 bases and J by 8 bases, with 17 bases between them. There are 15 residues in the CDR3. Germline V CDR1 and CDR2: SGHNT, YYREEE (reference sequence). CDR3 loop: CASSLEGGWSEGYTF. CDR3 nucleotide sequence: TGTGCCAGCAGCTTGGAAGGGGGATGGTCGGAGGGCTACACCTTC.

The chain joins TRBV20-1 to TRBJ1-4; D unclear. V dropped 2 bases and J dropped 0 bases, with 10 bases sitting between them. Germline V CDR1 and CDR2: DFQATT, SNEGSKA (reference sequence). CDR3 length: 15 residues. The CDR3 protein is CSARLSAATNEKLFF. The DNA for the CDR3 is TGCAGTGCTAGACTTTCGGCGGCAACTAATGAAAAACTGTTTTTT.